This T cell receptor beta chain was profiled in a study of T cell changes during pregnancy in multiple sclerosis. Method: immunoSEQ multiplex PCR; TCRdb's copy keeps in-frame clones and lacks some. The table lists about 110,000 clones, just under 95% of them singletons. Material: peripheral blood, obtained in the third trimester of pregnancy. The source is a female donor in good health, enrolled as a control in a pregnancy study.

The CDR3 sequence: CALDIPQGLAYGYTF. CDR3 coding DNA: TGTGCCCTTGATATACCACAGGGATTGGCCTATGGCTACACCTTC. The V and J genes are TRBV30 and TRBJ1-2; D is perhaps TRBD1 (6 bases). CDR1 is GTSNPN, CDR2 SVGIG, per germline (reference sequence). There are 15 residues in the CDR3. V lost 8 bases and J 4 bases, leaving 23 bases between the germline ends. The full variable domain, completed using reference TRBV30 and TRBJ1-2, is SQTIHQWPATLVQPVGSPLSLECTVEGTSNPNLYWYRQAAGRGLQLLFYSVGIGQISSEVPQNLSASRPQDRQFILSSKKLLLSDSGFYLCALDIPQGLAYGYTFGSGTRLTVV.